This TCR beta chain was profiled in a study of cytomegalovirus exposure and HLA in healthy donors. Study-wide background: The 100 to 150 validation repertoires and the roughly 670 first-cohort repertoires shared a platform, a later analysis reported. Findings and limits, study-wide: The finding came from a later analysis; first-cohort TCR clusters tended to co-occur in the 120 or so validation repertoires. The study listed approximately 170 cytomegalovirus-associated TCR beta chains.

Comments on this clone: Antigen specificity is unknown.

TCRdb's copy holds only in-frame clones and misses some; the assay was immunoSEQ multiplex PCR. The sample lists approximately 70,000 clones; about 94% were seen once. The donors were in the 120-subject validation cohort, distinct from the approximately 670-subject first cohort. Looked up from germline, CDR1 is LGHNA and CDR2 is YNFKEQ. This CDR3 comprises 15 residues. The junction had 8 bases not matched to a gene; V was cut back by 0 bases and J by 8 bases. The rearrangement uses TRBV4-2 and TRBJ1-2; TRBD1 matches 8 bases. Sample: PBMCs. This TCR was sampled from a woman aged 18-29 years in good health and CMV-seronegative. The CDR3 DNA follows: TGTGCCAGCAGCCAAGACGCGACAGGGGTCTACGGCTACACCTTC. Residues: CASSQDATGVYGYTF.